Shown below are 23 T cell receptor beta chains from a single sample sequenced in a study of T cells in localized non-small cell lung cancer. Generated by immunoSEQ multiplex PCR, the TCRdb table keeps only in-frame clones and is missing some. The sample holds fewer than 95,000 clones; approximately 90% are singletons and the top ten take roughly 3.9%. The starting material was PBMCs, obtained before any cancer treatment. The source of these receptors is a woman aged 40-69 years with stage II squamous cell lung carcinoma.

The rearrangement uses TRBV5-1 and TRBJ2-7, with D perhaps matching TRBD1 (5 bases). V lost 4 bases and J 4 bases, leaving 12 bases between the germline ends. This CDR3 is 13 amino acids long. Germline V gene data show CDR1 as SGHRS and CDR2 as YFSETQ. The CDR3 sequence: CASSPRQTYEQYF. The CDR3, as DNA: TGCGCCAGCAGCCCCCGACAGACGTACGAGCAGTACTTC.

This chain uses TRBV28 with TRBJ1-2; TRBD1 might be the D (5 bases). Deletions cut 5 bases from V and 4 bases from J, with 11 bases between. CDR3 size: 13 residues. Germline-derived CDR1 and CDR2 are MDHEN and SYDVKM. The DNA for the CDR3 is TGTGCCAGCAGTGCCGGGACCGCCTATGGCTACACCTTC. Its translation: CASSAGTAYGYTF.

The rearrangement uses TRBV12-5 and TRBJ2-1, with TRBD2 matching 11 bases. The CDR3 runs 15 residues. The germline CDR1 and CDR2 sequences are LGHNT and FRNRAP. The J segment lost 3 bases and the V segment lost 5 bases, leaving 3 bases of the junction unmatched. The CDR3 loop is CASGPGTSGYNEQFF. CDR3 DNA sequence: TGTGCTAGTGGTCCAGGGACTAGCGGCTACAATGAGCAGTTCTTC.

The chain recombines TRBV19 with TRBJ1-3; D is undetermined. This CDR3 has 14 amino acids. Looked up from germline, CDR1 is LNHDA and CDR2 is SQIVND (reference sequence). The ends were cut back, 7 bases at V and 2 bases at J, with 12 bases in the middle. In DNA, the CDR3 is TGTGCCAGTACCGAGACCCTAACTGGAAACACCATATATTTT. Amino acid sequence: CASTETLTGNTIYF. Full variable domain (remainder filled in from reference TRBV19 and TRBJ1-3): DGGITQSPKYLFRKEGQNVTLSCEQNLNHDAMYWYRQDPGQGLRLIYYSQIVNDFQKGDIAEGYSVSREKKESFPLTVTSAQKNPTAFYLCASTETLTGNTIYFGEGSWLTVV.

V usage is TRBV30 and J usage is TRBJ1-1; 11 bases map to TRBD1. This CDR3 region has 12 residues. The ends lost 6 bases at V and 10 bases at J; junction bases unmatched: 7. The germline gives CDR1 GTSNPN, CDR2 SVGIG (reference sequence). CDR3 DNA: TGTGCCTGCCGAGGGACAGGGGGTCTAGCTTTCTTT. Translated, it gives CACRGTGGLAFF.

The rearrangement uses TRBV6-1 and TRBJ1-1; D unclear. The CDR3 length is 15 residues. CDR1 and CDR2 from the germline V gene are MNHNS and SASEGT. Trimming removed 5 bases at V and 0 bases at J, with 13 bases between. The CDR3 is CASSPLQSMNTEAFF. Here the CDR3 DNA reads TGTGCCAGCAGTCCTTTACAAAGCATGAACACTGAAGCTTTCTTT.

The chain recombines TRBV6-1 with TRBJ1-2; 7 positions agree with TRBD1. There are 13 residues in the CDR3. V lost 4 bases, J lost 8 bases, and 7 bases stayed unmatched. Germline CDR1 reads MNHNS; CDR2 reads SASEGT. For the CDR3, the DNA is TGTGCCAGCAGTGTTCAGACAGGGTACGGCTACACCTTC. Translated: CASSVQTGYGYTF.

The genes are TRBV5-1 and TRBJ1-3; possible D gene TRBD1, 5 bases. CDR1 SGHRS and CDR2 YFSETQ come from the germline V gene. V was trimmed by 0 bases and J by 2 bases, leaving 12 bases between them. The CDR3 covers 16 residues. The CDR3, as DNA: TGCGCCAGCAGCTTGGGGGCCGGGGGAACTGGAAACACCATATATTTT. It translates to CASSLGAGGTGNTIYF.

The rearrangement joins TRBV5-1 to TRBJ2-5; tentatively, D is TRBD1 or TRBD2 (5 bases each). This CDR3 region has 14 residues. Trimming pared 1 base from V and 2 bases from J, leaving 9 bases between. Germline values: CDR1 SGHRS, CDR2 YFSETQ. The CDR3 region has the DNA TGCGCCAGCAGCTTGTCGAGGGGTCAAGAGACCCAGTACTTC. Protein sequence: CASSLSRGQETQYF.

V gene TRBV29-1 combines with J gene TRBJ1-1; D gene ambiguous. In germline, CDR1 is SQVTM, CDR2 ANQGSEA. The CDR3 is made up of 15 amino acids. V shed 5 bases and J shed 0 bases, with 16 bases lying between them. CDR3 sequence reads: CSVNPLRDMNTEAFF. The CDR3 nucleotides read TGCAGCGTTAACCCCCTACGGGATATGAACACTGAAGCTTTCTTT.

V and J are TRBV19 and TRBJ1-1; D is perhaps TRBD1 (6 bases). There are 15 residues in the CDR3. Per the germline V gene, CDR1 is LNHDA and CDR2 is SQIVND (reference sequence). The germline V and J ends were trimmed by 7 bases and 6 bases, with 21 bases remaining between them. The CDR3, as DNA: TGTGCCAGTATAAGGCAGGGGCAGGCCTCATCTGAAGCTTTCTTT. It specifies CASIRQGQASSEAFF.

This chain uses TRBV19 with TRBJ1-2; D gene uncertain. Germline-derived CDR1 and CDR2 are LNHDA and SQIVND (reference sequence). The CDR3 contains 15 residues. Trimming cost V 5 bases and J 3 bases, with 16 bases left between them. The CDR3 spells CASSPYAMGDYGYTF. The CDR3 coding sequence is TGTGCCAGTAGTCCCTATGCGATGGGAGACTATGGCTACACCTTC.

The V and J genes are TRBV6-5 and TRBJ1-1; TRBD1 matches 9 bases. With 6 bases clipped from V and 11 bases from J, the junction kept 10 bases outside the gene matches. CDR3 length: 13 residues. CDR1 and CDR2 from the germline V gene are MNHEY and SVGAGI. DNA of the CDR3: TGTGCCAGCAGCCTTGGCGGGACAGGGTGGGCTTTCTTT. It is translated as CASSLGGTGWAFF.

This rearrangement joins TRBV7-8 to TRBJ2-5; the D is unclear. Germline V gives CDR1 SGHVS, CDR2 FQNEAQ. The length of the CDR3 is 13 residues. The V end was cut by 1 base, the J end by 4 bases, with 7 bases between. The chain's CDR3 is CASSLVRTETQYF. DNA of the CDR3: TGTGCCAGCAGCTTAGTCAGGACAGAGACCCAGTACTTC.

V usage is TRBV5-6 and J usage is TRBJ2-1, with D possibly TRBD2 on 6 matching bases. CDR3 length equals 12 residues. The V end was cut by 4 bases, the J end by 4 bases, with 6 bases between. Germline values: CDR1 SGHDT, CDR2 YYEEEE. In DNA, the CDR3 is TGTGCCAGCAGCGGAGGGTACAATGAGCAGTTCTTC. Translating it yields CASSGGYNEQFF. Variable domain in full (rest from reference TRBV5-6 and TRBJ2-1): DAGVTQSPTHLIKTRGQQVTLRCSPKSGHDTVSWYQQALGQGPQFIFQYYEEEERQRGNFPDRFSGHQFPNYSSELNVNALLLGDSALYLCASSGGYNEQFFGPGTRLTVL.

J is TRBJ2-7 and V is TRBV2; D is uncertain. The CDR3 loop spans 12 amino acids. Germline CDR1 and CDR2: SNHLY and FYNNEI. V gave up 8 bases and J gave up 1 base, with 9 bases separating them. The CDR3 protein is CASLTASYEQYF. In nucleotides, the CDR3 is TGTGCCAGCCTTACAGCATCCTACGAGCAGTACTTC.

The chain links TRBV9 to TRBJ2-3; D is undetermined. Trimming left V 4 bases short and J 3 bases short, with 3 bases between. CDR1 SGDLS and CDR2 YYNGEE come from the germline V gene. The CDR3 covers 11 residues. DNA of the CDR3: TGTGCCAGCAGCCTTACAGATACGCAGTATTTT. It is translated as CASSLTDTQYF.

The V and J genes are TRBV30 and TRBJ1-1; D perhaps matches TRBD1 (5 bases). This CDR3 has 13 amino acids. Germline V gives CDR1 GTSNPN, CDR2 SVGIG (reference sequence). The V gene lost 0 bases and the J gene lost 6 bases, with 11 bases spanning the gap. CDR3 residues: CAWSVGGVAEAFF. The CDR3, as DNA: TGTGCCTGGAGTGTAGGAGGGGTGGCTGAAGCTTTCTTT.

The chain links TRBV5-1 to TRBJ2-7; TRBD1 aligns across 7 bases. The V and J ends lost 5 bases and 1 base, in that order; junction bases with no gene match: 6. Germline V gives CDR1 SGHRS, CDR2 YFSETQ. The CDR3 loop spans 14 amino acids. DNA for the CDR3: TGCGCCAGCAGGCAGCCGGGACAGTCCTACGAGCAGTACTTC. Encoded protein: CASRQPGQSYEQYF. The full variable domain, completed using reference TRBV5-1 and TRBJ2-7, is KAGVTQTPRYLIKTRGQQVTLSCSPISGHRSVSWYQQTPGQGLQFLFEYFSETQRNKGNFPGRFSGRQFSNSRSEMNVSTLELGDSALYLCASRQPGQSYEQYFGPGTRLTVT.

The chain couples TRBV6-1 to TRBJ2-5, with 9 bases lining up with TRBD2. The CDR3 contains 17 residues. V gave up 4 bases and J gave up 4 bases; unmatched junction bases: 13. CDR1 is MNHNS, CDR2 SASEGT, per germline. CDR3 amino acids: CASSAWGAGGTGETQYF. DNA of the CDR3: TGTGCCAGCAGTGCTTGGGGAGCGGGAGGAACGGGAGAGACCCAGTACTTC.

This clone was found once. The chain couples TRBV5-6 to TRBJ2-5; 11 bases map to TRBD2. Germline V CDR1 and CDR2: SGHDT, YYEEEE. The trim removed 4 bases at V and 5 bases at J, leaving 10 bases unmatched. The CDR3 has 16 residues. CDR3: CASSPRGLAVLETQYF. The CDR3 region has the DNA TGTGCCAGCAGCCCCCGGGGACTAGCGGTCCTCGAGACCCAGTACTTC.

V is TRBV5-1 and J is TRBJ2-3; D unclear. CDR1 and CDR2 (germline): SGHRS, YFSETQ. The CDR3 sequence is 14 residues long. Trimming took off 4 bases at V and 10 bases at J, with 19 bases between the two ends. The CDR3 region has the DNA TGCGCCAGCAGCCCCTCTATCGGCAGAAGTGCGCAGTATTTT. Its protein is CASSPSIGRSAQYF.

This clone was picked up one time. CDR3 region: CASSPLTDFSGNTIYF. Here the CDR3 DNA reads TGTGCCAGCTCACCACTGACAGACTTCTCTGGAAACACCATATATTTT. The V and J genes are TRBV18 and TRBJ1-3; TRBD1 is a possible D gene (5 bases). Germline V gene sequence: CDR1 KGHSH, CDR2 LQKENI. There are 16 residues in the CDR3. The V and J ends lost 1 base and 0 bases respectively, with 10 bases between them.